A selection of T cell receptor beta chains follows, all from one sample in a study of tumor-infiltrating lymphocytes in primary liver carcinoma. TCRdb re-analysed the multiplex PCR reads in MiXCR, keeping a single row per CDR3 protein. The sample lists 330,000 or so distinct CDR3 sequences, about 61% seen once, with about 6% in the top ten. Sample: peripheral blood. All receptors derive from a man aged 35 to 55 with primary liver carcinoma and hepatitis B virus infection. The CDR3 runs from the conserved cysteine through the conserved F or W. The order of the fields is clone size, D gene, J gene, V gene, CDR3 protein, CDR3 DNA. A D gene is named only where the DNA matches it firmly. A row's size may be missing; if present it is once, few, many or a size class.

clone_size: many; d_call: -; j_call: TRBJ2-6; v_call: TRBV4-2; cdr3_aa: CASSQDLVNSGANVLTF; cdr3_nt: TGTGCCAGCAGCCAAGATCTGGTGAATTCTGGGGCCAACGTCCTGACTTTC
clone_size: few; d_call: TRBD2; j_call: TRBJ2-1; v_call: TRBV7-9; cdr3_aa: CASSSTSKREGQFF; cdr3_nt: TGTGCCAGCAGCTCGACTTCCAAGCGGGAGGGGCAGTTCTTC
clone_size: -; d_call: TRBD2; j_call: TRBJ2-5; v_call: TRBV12-3/TRBV12-4; cdr3_aa: CTSSPLGWEGKETQYF; cdr3_nt: TGTACCAGCAGTCCACTGGGGTGGGAGGGAAAAGAGACCCAGTACTTC
clone_size: many; d_call: -; j_call: TRBJ2-5; v_call: TRBV10-3; cdr3_aa: CAISESFAGSQRDRSQETQYF; cdr3_nt: TGTGCCATCAGTGAGTCATTCGCCGGTAGCCAGAGGGACCGGTCCCAAGAGACCCAGTACTTC
clone_size: -; d_call: -; j_call: TRBJ1-3; v_call: TRBV5-6; cdr3_aa: CASSFQGNTTYF; cdr3_nt: TGTGCCAGCAGCTTTCAGGGAAACACCACATATTTT
clone_size: -; d_call: TRBD2; j_call: TRBJ2-3; v_call: TRBV12-3/TRBV12-4; cdr3_aa: CASTSGTSGGTYTQYF; cdr3_nt: TGTGCCAGCACCTCCGGGACTAGCGGGGGGACATATACGCAGTATTTT
clone_size: -; d_call: TRBD1; j_call: TRBJ2-6; v_call: TRBV5-1; cdr3_aa: CASSSKTGAGANVLTF; cdr3_nt: TGCGCCAGCAGCTCCAAAACAGGGGCTGGGGCCAACGTCCTGACTTTC
clone_size: -; d_call: -; j_call: TRBJ2-4; v_call: TRBV5-4; cdr3_aa: CASINPGDDIQYF; cdr3_nt: TGTGCCAGCATCAATCCCGGGGACGACATTCAGTACTTC
clone_size: few; d_call: TRBD1; j_call: TRBJ2-5; v_call: TRBV4-1; cdr3_aa: CASSQDGTGGWETQYF; cdr3_nt: TGCGCCAGCAGCCAAGATGGGACAGGGGGCTGGGAGACCCAGTACTTC
clone_size: many; d_call: TRBD1; j_call: TRBJ2-7; v_call: TRBV29-1; cdr3_aa: CSVERQGSPYEQYF; cdr3_nt: TGCAGCGTTGAACGACAGGGTAGCCCCTACGAGCAGTACTTC
clone_size: -; d_call: -; j_call: TRBJ2-1; v_call: TRBV11-3; cdr3_aa: CASSLGEQSYNGQFF; cdr3_nt: TGTGCCAGCAGCTTAGGGGAACAGTCCTACAATGGGCAGTTCTTC
clone_size: -; d_call: -; j_call: TRBJ2-1; v_call: TRBV11-2; cdr3_aa: CASSLLEDNKQFF; cdr3_nt: TGCGCCAGCAGCCTCCTAGAAGACAATAAGCAGTTCTTC
clone_size: once; d_call: -; j_call: TRBJ2-5; v_call: TRBV6-6; cdr3_aa: CTSSSELLWGVQETQYF; cdr3_nt: TGTACCAGCAGTTCTGAATTATTGTGGGGGGTCCAAGAGACCCAGTACTTC
clone_size: -; d_call: -; j_call: TRBJ2-2; v_call: TRBV4-3; cdr3_aa: CASSQDRLGGVSGGELFF; cdr3_nt: TGCGCCAGCAGCCAGGATCGTCTAGGGGGAGTATCGGGCGGGGAGCTGTTTTTT
clone_size: -; d_call: TRBD1; j_call: TRBJ1-1; v_call: TRBV10-3; cdr3_aa: CAISMGQNPFSESFF; cdr3_nt: TGTGCCATCAGTATGGGACAGAATCCTTTCTCTGAATCTTTCTTT
clone_size: -; d_call: TRBD1; j_call: TRBJ1-4; v_call: TRBV28; cdr3_aa: CASSSTGDGEKLFF; cdr3_nt: TGTGCCAGCAGCTCGACAGGGGATGGCGAAAAACTGTTTTTT
clone_size: -; d_call: TRBD2; j_call: TRBJ2-1; v_call: TRBV29-1; cdr3_aa: CSVRAGGNEQFF; cdr3_nt: TGCAGCGTTAGGGCGGGAGGCAATGAGCAGTTCTTC
clone_size: -; d_call: -; j_call: TRBJ2-1; v_call: TRBV7-9; cdr3_aa: CASSPRTTSTDYNEQFF; cdr3_nt: TGTGCCAGCAGCCCCCGGACCACTTCAACCGACTACAATGAGCAGTTCTTC
clone_size: few; d_call: -; j_call: TRBJ2-7; v_call: TRBV7-9; cdr3_aa: CASSLSRGHEQYF; cdr3_nt: TGTGCCAGCAGCTTATCTCGGGGCCACGAGCAGTACTTC
clone_size: -; d_call: -; j_call: TRBJ2-7; v_call: TRBV6-6; cdr3_aa: CVSSYNRETSYEQYF; cdr3_nt: TGTGTCAGCAGTTATAACCGGGAAACCTCCTACGAGCAGTACTTC
clone_size: -; d_call: TRBD2; j_call: TRBJ2-7; v_call: TRBV5-5; cdr3_aa: CVSRPGLAGLYEQYF; cdr3_nt: TGTGTCAGCAGGCCAGGACTAGCGGGACTTTACGAGCAGTACTTC
clone_size: -; d_call: TRBD1; j_call: TRBJ2-7; v_call: TRBV11-1; cdr3_aa: CASRSGTGSYEQYF; cdr3_nt: TGTGCCAGCAGGTCCGGGACAGGGTCCTACGAGCAGTACTTC
clone_size: -; d_call: TRBD2; j_call: TRBJ2-1; v_call: TRBV11-2; cdr3_aa: CASGSLAGVRDEQFF; cdr3_nt: TGTGCCAGCGGCTCACTAGCGGGAGTTCGTGATGAGCAGTTCTTC